The clone carrying this T cell receptor beta chain was recorded a few times. No antigen is known for it. The PCR used 60 Vbeta and 13 Jbeta primers. Some clones are missing from TCRdb's copy, which holds only in-frame ones; the method was immunoSEQ multiplex PCR. This sample has some 110,000 clones, with roughly 73% found just once. The data stem from a study of cytomegalovirus exposure and HLA in healthy donors. Findings and limits, study-wide: When presence/absence was analysed, sequencing depth was taken to be roughly uniform across donors. Among the CMV-associated chains, a few were confirmed in vitro as specific for CMV antigens. More clonal expansion characterized HLA-associated TCR beta chains than equally common others in a later analysis.

The sequencing sample was made of PBMCs. The source of this sequence is a man in his sixties in good health and CMV-seropositive.

This chain's CDR3 is CASSQAPQGRMNTEAFF. The CDR3 bases are TGCGCCAGCAGCCAAGCCCCCCAGGGCAGGATGAACACTGAAGCTTTCTTT. The rearrangement joins TRBV4-1 to TRBJ1-1; D is perhaps TRBD1 (5 bases). Germline loops: CDR1 MGHRA, CDR2 YSYEKL. The CDR3 contains 17 residues. Trimming cost V 1 base and J 0 bases, with 15 bases left between them.